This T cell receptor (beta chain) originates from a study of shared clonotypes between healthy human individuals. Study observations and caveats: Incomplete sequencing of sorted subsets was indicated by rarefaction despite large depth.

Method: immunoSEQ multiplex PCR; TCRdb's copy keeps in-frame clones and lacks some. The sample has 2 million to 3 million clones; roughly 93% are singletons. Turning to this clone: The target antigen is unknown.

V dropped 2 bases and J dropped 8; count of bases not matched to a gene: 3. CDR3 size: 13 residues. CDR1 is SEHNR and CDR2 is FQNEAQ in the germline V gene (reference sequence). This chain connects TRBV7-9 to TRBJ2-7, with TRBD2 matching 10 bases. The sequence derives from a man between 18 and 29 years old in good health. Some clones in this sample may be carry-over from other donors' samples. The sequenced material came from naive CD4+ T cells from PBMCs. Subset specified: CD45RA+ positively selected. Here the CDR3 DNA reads TGTGCCAGCAGCTTACTAGCGGGAGATCAGCAGTACTTC. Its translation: CASSLLAGDQQYF.